This paragraph covers one T cell receptor beta chain sequence. Its specific antigen is unknown. Base quality data are lacking; no much larger clone is found one base away. This specimen comes from a study of blood T cell repertoires in COVID-19 (dated by TCRdb to the early 2020s). About the full investigation: Samples from collaborators originated in the United States, Italy and Spain and spanned both the acute and convalescent phases of COVID-19. The repertoires were released in a freely available public database meant as a resource for research on the immune response to SARS-CoV-2. The material from the prospective study consisted of cDNA or gDNA derived from T cells, B-cell-depleted T cells, or PBMCs. HLA class I and class II types, where available, came from metadata supplied by the sample provider rather than from assay-based typing. The dataset comprised deeply sampled blood TCRbeta repertoires from subjects exposed to, actively infected with, or recovered from COVID-19. The samples were drawn from two sources: the first 160 participants of the ongoing ImmuneRACE study, and 950 to 1,500 subjects contributed by 6 global collaborators. Nearly every sample came with metadata listing a de-identified subject ID, COVID-19 status, age in years and sex.

Trimming removed 3 bases from V and 0 bases from J; the gene matches leave 11 bases unexplained. The germline V gene specifies MGHDK as CDR1 and SYGVNS as CDR2. The CDR3, cysteine through phenylalanine, is 18 amino acids long. Only the CDR3 portion is preserved as DNA: 54 bases, with reading frame beginning at the first base. The immunoSEQ Assay, a bias-controlled multiplex PCR, was used to amplify TCRbeta CDR3 regions from genomic DNA. Concerning the study's data processing: The number of nucleated cells in each sample was estimated from the amplification of reference gene primers within the assay. To quantify the absolute abundance of each unique TCRbeta CDR3 rearrangement, sequence reads were collapsed and filtered. For each sample, productive Simpson clonality was calculated as the square root of Simpson's diversity index over productive rearrangements. The source is immuneACCESS, and TCRdb retained only in-frame sequences with V and J called. Part of the clones is not carried over; for the studies checked, unresolved V genes explain less than half of this, and the remainder is unexplained. The DNA gave D and trimming, while V, J and clone size come from that table. This sample holds some 250,000 clones; approximately 91% were observed only once. The ten largest make up under 0.95% of the sample.

What the research found in general, with its limitations: The quantity of clinical and demographic metadata differed by source and by participant and was supplied without curation.

Whole blood was collected in K2EDTA tubes by collaborating institutions according to the institutions' own protocols. For TCRbeta analysis, collaborators shipped samples in one of three forms: frozen whole blood, isolated PBMCs, or DNA extracted from either of those sample types. The chain links TRBV25-1 with TRBJ1-3; TRBD1 aligns with 7 central bases. Sequencing was performed on peripheral blood. The receptor comes from a woman aged 25-40 years with acute or convalescent COVID-19. The CDR3 corresponds to CASSDSLGRGISGNTIYF. The base sequence is TGTGCCAGCAGTGATAGCCTCGGCAGGGGGATCTCTGGAAACACCATATATTTT.